This TCR beta chain was captured in a study of identical twins. This clonotype has more than one count but fewer than ten. The target antigen is unknown. The cDNA had a unique molecular identifier and a template-switch universal primer site. TCRdb re-analysed the 5' RACE reads in MiXCR, keeping a single row per CDR3 protein. The sample records 230,000 or so distinct CDR3 sequences, approximately 8.3% being singletons. The study, taken as a whole, reports: The authors drew conclusions from cross-sectional statistical analysis rather than following the same donors.

CDR1 is SEHNR, CDR2 FQNEAQ, per germline (reference sequence). The CDR3 sequence is 13 residues long. Trimming shortened V by 2 bases and J by 4 bases, and 8 bases separated the two germline ends. These data were also reused for a study on yellow fever vaccine responses in identical twins.

The chain carries TRBV7-9 and TRBJ2-5, with D tentatively TRBD1 (5 bases). This receptor was identified in a woman aged 18-30 years in good health. The source material was CD8+ T cells sorted from blood. CDR3 coding DNA: TGTGCCAGCAGCTTAAGGGGATCAGAGACCCAGTACTTC. Protein sequence: CASSLRGSETQYF.